Described below is a single T cell receptor beta chain sequence and its context. J was trimmed by 2 bases and V by 5 bases; bases with no gene match: 2. The germline V gene encodes CDR1 SGHTA and CDR2 FQGNSA. The CDR3 is 14 residues long. This entry comes from a study of blood T cell repertoires in COVID-19. Per the authors' pipeline: Reference gene primers were amplified, and this amplification served to estimate nucleated cell counts. Repertoires were generated with immunoSEQ multiplex PCR, while TCRdb's copy carries only in-frame clones and drops some. V, J and clone size are those of that table, while D and trimming were read from the DNA. The sample yields more than 15,000 clones, about 89% seen once.

Sequencing was done on a sample of peripheral blood. The V and J genes are TRBV7-2 and TRBJ1-5; 8 bases agree with TRBD1. The source of this sequence is an elderly woman with COVID-19, enrolled during active disease. The CDR3 is CASSQGQGNQPQHF. Written as DNA, the CDR3 is TGTGCCAGCAGCCAGGGACAGGGCAATCAGCCCCAGCATTTT.